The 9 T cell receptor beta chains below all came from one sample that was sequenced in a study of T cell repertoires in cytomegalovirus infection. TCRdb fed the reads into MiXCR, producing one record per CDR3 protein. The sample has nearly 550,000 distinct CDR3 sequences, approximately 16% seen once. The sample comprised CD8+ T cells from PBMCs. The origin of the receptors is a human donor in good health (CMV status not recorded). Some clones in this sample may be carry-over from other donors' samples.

CDR3 coding DNA: TGTGCCAGCAGCGAAGCCAGGGCGGAGGCCCAGTACTTC. Its translation is CASSEARAEAQYF. The genes are TRBV7-8 and TRBJ2-5; D is perhaps TRBD1 or TRBD2 (5 bases each). Germline CDR1 reads SGHVS; CDR2 reads FQNEAQ. The V gene lost 5 bases and the J gene lost 9 bases, with 16 bases spanning the gap. This CDR3 is built from 13 residues.

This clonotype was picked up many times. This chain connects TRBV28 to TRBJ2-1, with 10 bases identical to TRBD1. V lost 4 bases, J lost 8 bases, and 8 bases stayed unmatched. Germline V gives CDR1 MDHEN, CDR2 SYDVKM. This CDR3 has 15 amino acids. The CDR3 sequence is CASSYRDRGGDEQFF. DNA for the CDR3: TGTGCCAGCAGTTACCGGGACAGGGGAGGGGATGAGCAGTTCTTC.

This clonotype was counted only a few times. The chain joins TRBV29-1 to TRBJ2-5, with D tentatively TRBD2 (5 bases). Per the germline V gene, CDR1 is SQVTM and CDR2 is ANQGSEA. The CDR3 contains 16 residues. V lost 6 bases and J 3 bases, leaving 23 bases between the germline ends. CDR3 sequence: CSVGVGFPSNEETQYF. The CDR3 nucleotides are TGCAGCGTCGGGGTAGGGTTTCCCTCTAATGAAGAGACCCAGTACTTC.

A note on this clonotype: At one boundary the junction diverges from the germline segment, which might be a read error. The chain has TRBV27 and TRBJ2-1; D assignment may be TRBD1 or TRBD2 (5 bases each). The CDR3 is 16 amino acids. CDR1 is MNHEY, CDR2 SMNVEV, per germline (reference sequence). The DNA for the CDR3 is TGTGCCAGCAGTTTCTTACCACGGGGCACCTACAATGATCAGTTCTTC. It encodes CASSFLPRGTYNDQFF.

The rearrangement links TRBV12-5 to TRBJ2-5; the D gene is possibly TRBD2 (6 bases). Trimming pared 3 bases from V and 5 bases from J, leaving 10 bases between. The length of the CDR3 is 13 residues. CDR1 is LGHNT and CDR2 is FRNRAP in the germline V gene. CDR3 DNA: TGTGCTAGTGGTTTTGGGGGGACGGAGACCCAGTACTTC. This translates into CASGFGGTETQYF.

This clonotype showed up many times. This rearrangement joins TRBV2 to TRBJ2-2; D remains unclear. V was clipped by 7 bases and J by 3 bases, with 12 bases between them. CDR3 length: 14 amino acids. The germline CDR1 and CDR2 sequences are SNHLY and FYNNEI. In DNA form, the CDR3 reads TGTGCCAGCAACCAATCCCCCGACACCGGGGAGCTGTTTTTT. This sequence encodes CASNQSPDTGELFF.

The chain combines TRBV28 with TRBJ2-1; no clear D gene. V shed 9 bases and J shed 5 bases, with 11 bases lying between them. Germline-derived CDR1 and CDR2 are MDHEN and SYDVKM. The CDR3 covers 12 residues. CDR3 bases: TGTGCCAGTTTAGGTACAAACAATGAGCAGTTCTTC. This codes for CASLGTNNEQFF.

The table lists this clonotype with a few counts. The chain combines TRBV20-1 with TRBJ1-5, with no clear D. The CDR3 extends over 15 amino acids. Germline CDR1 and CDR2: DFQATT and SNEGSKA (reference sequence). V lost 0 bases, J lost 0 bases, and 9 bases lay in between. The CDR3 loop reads CSARDTAYSNQPQHF. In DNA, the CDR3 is TGCAGTGCTAGAGACACAGCGTATAGCAATCAGCCCCAGCATTTT.

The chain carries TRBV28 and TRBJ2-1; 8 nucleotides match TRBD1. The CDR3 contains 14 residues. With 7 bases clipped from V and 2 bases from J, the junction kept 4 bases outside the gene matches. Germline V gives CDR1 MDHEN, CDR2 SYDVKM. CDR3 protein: CASTDRVTYNEQFF. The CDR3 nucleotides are TGTGCCAGCACGGACAGGGTGACCTACAATGAGCAGTTCTTC.